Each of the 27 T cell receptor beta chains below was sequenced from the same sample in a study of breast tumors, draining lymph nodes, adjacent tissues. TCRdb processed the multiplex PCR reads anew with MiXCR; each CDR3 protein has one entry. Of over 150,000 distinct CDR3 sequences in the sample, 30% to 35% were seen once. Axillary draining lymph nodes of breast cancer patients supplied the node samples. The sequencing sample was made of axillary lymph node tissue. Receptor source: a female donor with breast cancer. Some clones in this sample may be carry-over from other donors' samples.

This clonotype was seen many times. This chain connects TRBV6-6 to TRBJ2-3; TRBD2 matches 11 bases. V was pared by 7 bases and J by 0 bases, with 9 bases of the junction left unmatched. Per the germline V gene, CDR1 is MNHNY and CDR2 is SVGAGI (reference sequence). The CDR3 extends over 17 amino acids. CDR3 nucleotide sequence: TGTGCCAGCAACGATCCGGGACTAGCGGATAGCACAGATACGCAGTATTTT. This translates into CASNDPGLADSTDTQYF.

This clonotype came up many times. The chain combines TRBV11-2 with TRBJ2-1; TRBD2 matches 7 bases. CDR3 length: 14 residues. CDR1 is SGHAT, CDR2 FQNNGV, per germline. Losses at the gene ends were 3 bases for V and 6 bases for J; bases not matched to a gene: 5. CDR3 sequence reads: CASSLGGTLNEQFF. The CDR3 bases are TGTGCCAGCAGCTTGGGAGGGACCCTCAATGAGCAGTTCTTC.

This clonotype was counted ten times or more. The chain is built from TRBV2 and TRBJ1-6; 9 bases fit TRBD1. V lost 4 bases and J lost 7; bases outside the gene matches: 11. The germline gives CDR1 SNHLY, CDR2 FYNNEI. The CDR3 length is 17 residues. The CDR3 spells CASSVSLGQGSNSPLHF. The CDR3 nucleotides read TGTGCCAGCAGTGTCTCACTAGGACAGGGGAGCAATTCACCCCTCCACTTT.

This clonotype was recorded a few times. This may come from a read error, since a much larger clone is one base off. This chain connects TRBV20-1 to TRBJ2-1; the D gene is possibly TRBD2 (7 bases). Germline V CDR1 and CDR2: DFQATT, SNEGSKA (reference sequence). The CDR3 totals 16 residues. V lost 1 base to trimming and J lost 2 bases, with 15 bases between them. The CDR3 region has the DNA TGCAGTGCTAGAGGGGGGGCGGGGGAGACCTACAATGAGCAGTTCTTC. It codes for CSARGGAGETYNEQFF.

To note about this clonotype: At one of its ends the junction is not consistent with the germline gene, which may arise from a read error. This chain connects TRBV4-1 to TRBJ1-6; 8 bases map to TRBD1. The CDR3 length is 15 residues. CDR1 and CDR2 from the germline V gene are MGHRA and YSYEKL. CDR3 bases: TGCGCCGGCAGCCAAGAAGGGACAGGAAATTCACCCCTCCACTTT. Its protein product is CAGSQEGTGNSPLHF.

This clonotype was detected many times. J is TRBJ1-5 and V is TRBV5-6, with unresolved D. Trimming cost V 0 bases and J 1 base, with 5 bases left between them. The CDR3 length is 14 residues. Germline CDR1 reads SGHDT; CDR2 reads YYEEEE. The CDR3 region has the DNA TGTGCCAGCAGCTTGGGTATGAGCAATCAGCCCCAGCATTTT. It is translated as CASSLGMSNQPQHF.

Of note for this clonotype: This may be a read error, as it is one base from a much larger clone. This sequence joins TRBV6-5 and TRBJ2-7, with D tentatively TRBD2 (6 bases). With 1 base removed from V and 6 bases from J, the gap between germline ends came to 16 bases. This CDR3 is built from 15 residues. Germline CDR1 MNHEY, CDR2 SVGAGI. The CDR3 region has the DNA TGTGCCAGCAGTTACTTGGGACGGGGGATCTGCGAGCAGTACTTC. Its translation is CASSYLGRGICEQYF.

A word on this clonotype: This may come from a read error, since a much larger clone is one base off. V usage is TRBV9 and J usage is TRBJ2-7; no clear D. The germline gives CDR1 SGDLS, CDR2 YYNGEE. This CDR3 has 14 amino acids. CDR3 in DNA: TGTGCCAGCAGCGTATCGGACGGACCCTACGAGCAGTCCTTC. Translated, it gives CASSVSDGPYEQSF. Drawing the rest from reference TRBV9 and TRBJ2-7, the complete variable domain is DSGVTQTPKHLITATGQRVTLRCSPRSGDLSVYWYQQSLDQGLQFLIQYYNGEERAKGNILERFSAQQFPDLHSELNLSSLELGDSALYFCASSVSDGPYEQSFGPGTRLTVT.

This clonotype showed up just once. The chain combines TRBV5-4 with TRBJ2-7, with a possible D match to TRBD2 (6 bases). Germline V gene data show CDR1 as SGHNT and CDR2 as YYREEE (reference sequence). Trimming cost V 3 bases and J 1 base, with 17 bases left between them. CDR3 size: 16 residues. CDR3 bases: TGTGCCAGCAGCTCGGGTGGGACTCCCAGTTCCTACGAGCAGTACTTC. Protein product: CASSSGGTPSSYEQYF.

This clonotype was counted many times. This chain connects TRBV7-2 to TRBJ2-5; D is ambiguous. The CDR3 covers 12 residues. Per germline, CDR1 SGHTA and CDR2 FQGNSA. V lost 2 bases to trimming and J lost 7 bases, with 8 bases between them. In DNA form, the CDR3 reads TGTGCCAGCAGCTTATTTCTCGGGACCCAGTACTTC. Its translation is CASSLFLGTQYF.

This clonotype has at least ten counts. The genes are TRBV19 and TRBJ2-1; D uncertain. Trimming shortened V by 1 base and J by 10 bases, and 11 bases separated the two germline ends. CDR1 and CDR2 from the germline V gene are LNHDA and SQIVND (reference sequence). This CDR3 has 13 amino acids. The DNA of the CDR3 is TGTGCCAGTAGTATAGGCCCACGATCAGAGCAGTTCTTC. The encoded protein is CASSIGPRSEQFF.

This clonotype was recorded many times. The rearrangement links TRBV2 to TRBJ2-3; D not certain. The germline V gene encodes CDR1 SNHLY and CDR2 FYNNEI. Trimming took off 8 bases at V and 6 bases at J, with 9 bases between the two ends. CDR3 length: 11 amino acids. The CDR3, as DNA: TGTGCCAGCTCCGGAATTGATACGCAGTATTTT. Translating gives CASSGIDTQYF.

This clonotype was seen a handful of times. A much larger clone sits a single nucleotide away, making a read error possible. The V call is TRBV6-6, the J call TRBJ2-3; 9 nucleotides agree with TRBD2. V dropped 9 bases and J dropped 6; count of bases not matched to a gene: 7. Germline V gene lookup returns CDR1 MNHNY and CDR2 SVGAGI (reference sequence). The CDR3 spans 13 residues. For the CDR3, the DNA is TGTGCCAGTGGGCCTAGCGGGGACGATACGCAGTATTTT. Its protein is CASGPSGDDTQYF.

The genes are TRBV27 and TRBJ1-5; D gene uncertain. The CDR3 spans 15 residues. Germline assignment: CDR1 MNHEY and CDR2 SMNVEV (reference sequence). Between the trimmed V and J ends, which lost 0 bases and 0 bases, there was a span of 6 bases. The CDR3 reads CASSLSTDSNQPQHF. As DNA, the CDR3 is TGTGCCAGCAGTTTATCTACAGATAGCAATCAGCCCCAGCATTTT.

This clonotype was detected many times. The CDR3 spells CASSPDRTGTGELFF. The CDR3 nucleotides read TGTGCCAGCTCACCGGACAGGACAGGGACCGGGGAGCTGTTTTTT. The gene calls are TRBV18 and TRBJ2-2; 8 nucleotides agree with TRBD1. From germline, CDR1 is KGHSH and CDR2 LQKENI. The CDR3 has 15 amino acids. V lost 3 bases to trimming and J lost 5 bases; unmatched junction nucleotides: 5.

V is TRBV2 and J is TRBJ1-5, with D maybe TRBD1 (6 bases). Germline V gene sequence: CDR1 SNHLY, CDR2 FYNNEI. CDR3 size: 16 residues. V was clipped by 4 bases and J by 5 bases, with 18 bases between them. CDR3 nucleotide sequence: TGTGCCAGCAGTGCTAGAGGGGCGGGGGCGCATCAGCCCCAGCATTTT. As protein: CASSARGAGAHQPQHF.

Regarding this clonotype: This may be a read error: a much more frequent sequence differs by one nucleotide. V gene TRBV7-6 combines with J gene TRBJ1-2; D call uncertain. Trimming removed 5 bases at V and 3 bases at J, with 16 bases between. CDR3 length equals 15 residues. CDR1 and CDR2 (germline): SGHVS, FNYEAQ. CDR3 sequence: CASSTLSGPHYGYTF. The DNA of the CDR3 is TGTGCCAGCAGCACTCTTTCCGGGCCTCACTATGGCTACACCTTC.

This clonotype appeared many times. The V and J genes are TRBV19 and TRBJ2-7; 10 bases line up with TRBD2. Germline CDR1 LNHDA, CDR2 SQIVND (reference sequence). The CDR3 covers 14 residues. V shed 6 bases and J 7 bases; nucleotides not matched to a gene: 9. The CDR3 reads CASRKLAGSGEQYF. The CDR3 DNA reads TGTGCCAGTAGGAAACTAGCGGGATCAGGAGAGCAGTACTTC.

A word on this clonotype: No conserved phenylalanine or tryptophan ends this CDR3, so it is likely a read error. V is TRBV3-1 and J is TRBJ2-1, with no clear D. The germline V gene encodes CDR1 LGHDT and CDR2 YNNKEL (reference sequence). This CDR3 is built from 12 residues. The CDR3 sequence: CASSQAQNEQFC. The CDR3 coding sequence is TGCGCCAGCAGCCAAGCGCAAAATGAGCAGTTCTGC.

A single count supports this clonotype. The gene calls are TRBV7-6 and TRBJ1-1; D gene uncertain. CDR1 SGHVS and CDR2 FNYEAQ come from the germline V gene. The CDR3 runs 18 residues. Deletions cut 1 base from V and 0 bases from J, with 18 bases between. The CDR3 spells CASSLGLVQHRMNTEAFF. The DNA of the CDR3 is TGTGCCAGCAGCTTAGGCCTAGTCCAACACCGCATGAACACTGAAGCTTTCTTT.

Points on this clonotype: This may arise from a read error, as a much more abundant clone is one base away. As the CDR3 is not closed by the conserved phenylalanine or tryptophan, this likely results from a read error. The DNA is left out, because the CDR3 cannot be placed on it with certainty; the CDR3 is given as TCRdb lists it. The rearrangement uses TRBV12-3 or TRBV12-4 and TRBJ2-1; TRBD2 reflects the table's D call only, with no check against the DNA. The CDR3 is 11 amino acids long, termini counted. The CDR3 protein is CASRRLAAIFS.

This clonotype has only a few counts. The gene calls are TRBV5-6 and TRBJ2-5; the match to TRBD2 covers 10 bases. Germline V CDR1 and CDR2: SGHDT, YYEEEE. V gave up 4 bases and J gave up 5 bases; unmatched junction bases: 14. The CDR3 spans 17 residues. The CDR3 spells CASSPIRPAGGRETQYF. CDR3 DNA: TGTGCCAGCAGCCCGATCAGACCAGCGGGGGGGCGGGAGACCCAGTACTTC.

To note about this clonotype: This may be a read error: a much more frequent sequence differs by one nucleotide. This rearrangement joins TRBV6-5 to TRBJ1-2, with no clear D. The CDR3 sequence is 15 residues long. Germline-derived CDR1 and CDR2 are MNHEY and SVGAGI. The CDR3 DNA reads TGTGCCAGCTTCCCCAACGCGGGTCGAAGCTATGGCCACACCTTC. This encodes CASFPNAGRSYGHTF.

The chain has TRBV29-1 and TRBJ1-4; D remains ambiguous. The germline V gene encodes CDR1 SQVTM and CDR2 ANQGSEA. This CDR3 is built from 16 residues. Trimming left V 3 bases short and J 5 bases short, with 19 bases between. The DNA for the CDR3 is TGCAGCGTTGAGATCCTCCAGAGTTACTACAATGAAAAACTGTTTTTT. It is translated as CSVEILQSYYNEKLFF.

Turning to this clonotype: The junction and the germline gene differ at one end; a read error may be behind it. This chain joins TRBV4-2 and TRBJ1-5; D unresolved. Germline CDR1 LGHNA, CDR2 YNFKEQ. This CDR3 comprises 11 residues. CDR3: CACSQDQPRHF. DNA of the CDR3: TGTGCCTGCAGCCAAGATCAGCCCCGGCATTTT.

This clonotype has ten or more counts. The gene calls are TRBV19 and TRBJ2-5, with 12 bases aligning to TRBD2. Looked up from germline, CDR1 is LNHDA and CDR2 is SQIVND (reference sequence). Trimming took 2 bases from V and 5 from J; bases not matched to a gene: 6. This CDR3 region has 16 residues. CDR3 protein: CASSILAGGAWETQYF. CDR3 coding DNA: TGTGCCAGTAGTATACTAGCGGGAGGGGCTTGGGAGACCCAGTACTTC. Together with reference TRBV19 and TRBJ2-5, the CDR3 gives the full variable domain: DGGITQSPKYLFRKEGQNVTLSCEQNLNHDAMYWYRQDPGQGLRLIYYSQIVNDFQKGDIAEGYSVSREKKESFPLTVTSAQKNPTAFYLCASSILAGGAWETQYFGPGTRLLVL.

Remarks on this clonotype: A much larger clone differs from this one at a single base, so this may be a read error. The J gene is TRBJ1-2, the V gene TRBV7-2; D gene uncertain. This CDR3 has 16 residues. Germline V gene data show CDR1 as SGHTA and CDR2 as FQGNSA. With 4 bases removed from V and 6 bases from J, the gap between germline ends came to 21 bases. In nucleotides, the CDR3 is TGTGCCAGCAGCTCCTTCAAAAAGACTAAATACCATGGCTACACCTTC. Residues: CASSSFKKTKYHGYTF.